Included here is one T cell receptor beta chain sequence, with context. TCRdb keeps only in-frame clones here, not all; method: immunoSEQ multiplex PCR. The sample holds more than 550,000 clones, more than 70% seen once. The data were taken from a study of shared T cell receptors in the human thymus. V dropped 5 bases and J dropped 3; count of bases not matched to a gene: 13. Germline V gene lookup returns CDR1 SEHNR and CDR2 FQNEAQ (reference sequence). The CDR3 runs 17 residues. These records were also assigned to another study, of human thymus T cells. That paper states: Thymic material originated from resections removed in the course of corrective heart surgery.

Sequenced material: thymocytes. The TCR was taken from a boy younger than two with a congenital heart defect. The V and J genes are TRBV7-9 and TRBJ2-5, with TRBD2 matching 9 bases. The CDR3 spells CASSAELAGSLKETQYF. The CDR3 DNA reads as TGTGCCAGCAGCGCGGAGCTAGCGGGGAGCCTAAAAGAGACCCAGTACTTC.